The 31 T cell receptor beta chains presented below share a single source sample, sequenced in a study of Graves' ophthalmopathy and Graves' hyperthyroidism. Beta-chain TCR CDR3 regions were amplified from RNA transcripts. First-round RT-PCR with HTBI primers preceded a second-round multiplex PCR. TCRdb re-called the multiplex PCR reads through MiXCR, storing one row per CDR3 protein. The profile covers about 480,000 distinct CDR3 sequences, with over 13% appearing a single time and approximately 9.8% taken by the ten largest. Sequencing input: blood. The receptors originated from a woman between 25 and 40 years old with Graves' ophthalmopathy.

Ten or more counts support this clonotype. This chain links TRBV29-1 with TRBJ1-1; D call uncertain. Between the trimmed V and J ends, which lost 4 bases and 2 bases, there was a span of 11 bases. Germline V gene data show CDR1 as SQVTM and CDR2 as ANQGSEA. CDR3 size: 13 residues. Here the CDR3 DNA reads TGCAGCGTTGCGAGGGCAGGTAACACTGAAGCTTTCTTT. Its translation is CSVARAGNTEAFF. Full variable domain (missing parts from reference TRBV29-1 and TRBJ1-1): SAVISQKPSRDICQRGTSLTIQCQVDSQVTMMFWYRQQPGQSLTLIATANQGSEATYESGFVIDKFPISRPNLTFSTLTVSNMSPEDSSIYLCSVARAGNTEAFFGQGTRLTVV.

The V call is TRBV9, the J call TRBJ2-7; D remains unclear. The CDR3 has 12 residues. V lost 9 bases and J lost 3, with 13 bases in between. CDR1 is SGDLS and CDR2 is YYNGEE in the germline V gene. CDR3 sequence: CAIPRANYEQYF. The DNA for the CDR3 is TGTGCCATACCCCGGGCTAACTACGAGCAGTACTTC.

This clonotype was observed a single time. The chain has TRBV12-3 or TRBV12-4 and TRBJ1-1; no clear D gene. The CDR3 has 12 amino acids. With 0 bases removed from V and 6 bases from J, the gap between germline ends came to 5 bases. The CDR3 DNA follows: TGTGCCAGCAGTTTAGCGGAATCTGAAGCTTTCTTT. Its translation: CASSLAESEAFF.

Ten or more counts support this clonotype. The gene calls are TRBV24-1 and TRBJ2-2; D uncertain. The CDR3 is 18 amino acids. The germline V and J ends were trimmed by 4 bases and 0 bases, with 17 bases remaining between them. CDR1 KGHDR and CDR2 SFDVKD come from the germline V gene. The CDR3 DNA sequence: TGTGCCACCAGTGACCCTACTCGTCCTATCGCGAACACCGGGGAGCTGTTTTTT. This sequence encodes CATSDPTRPIANTGELFF.

This clonotype was counted many times. The chain recombines TRBV15 with TRBJ1-5; 10 bases are a match to TRBD1. This CDR3 has 15 residues. With 5 bases clipped from V and 5 bases from J, the junction kept 6 bases outside the gene matches. From germline, CDR1 is LNHNV and CDR2 YYDKDF (reference sequence). The CDR3 DNA reads TGTGCCACCAGCGGACAGGGGGATCGGCATCAGCCCCAGCATTTT. This encodes CATSGQGDRHQPQHF.

In its sample, this clonotype was seen many times. This rearrangement joins TRBV27 to TRBJ2-7; TRBD2 matches at 7 bases. Germline CDR1 is MNHEY and CDR2 is SMNVEV (reference sequence). The CDR3 length is 17 residues. V lost 5 bases to trimming and J lost 7 bases; unmatched junction nucleotides: 20. CDR3 sequence (DNA): TGTGCCAGCAGTCCCACACCCGACGGACTAGTGGACGCGGAGCAGTACTTC. This sequence encodes CASSPTPDGLVDAEQYF.

This clonotype occurred a few times. This chain links TRBV11-2 with TRBJ1-1; D is ambiguous. Germline loops: CDR1 SGHAT, CDR2 FQNNGV. V was pared by 5 bases and J by 5 bases, with 9 bases between. This CDR3 comprises 12 residues. The CDR3 DNA sequence: TGTGCCAGCAGCGGAATTATGACTGAAGCTTTCTTT. Protein product: CASSGIMTEAFF.

This clonotype was detected ten times or more. The chain has TRBV27 and TRBJ2-7, with 9 bases lining up with TRBD1. Losses at the gene ends were 5 bases for V and 3 bases for J; bases not matched to a gene: 5. CDR1 is MNHEY, CDR2 SMNVEV, per germline (reference sequence). The CDR3 has 14 amino acids. Written as DNA, the CDR3 is TGTGCCAGCAGTATAGGACAGGGGTTCTACGAGCAGTACTTC. This encodes CASSIGQGFYEQYF.

This clonotype was detected ten times or more. The chain's CDR3 is CSATHTGETQYF. The CDR3 DNA reads as TGCAGTGCTACCCATACGGGGGAGACCCAGTACTTC. The chain recombines TRBV20-1 with TRBJ2-5; D possibly corresponds to TRBD2 (5 bases). The CDR3 runs to 12 residues. The V end lost 4 bases, the J end lost 5 bases, and 11 bases lay between the germline ends. CDR1 is DFQATT and CDR2 is SNEGSKA in the germline V gene (reference sequence).

This clonotype was seen ten or more times. CDR3 amino acids: CASSLGIVTAEQYF. For the CDR3, the DNA is TGCGCCAGCAGCCTGGGGATTGTGACGGCCGAGCAGTACTTC. J is TRBJ2-7 and V is TRBV4-1; D is ambiguous. Trimming stripped 4 bases from V and 6 bases from J, with 16 bases between. The CDR3 is 14 amino acids. Germline loops: CDR1 MGHRA, CDR2 YSYEKL.

This clonotype was recorded only once. The genes are TRBV19 and TRBJ1-5; D not resolved. The V end was cut by 6 bases, the J end by 1 base, with 13 bases between. The germline V gene has CDR1 LNHDA and CDR2 SQIVND (reference sequence). The CDR3 sequence is 15 residues long. CDR3 bases: TGTGCCAGTAGGGTCAGTATTCTAAGCAATCAGCCCCAGCATTTT. Its translation: CASRVSILSNQPQHF.

Comments on this clonotype: This may stem from a read error, because a much larger clone lies one nucleotide away. CDR3 sequence reads: CASSLNAGDRETQYF. The CDR3, as DNA: TGTGCCAGCAGTTTAAATGCGGGGGACAGGGAGACCCAGTACTTC. V usage is TRBV12-3 or TRBV12-4 and J usage is TRBJ2-5, with D perhaps TRBD1 (8 bases). The CDR3 has 15 residues. V was trimmed by 2 bases and J by 5 bases, leaving 15 bases between them.

This clonotype turned up a few times. The CDR3 protein is CASSGAGGRDEQFF. The CDR3 coding sequence is TGTGCCAGCAGTGGTGCGGGGGGCCGGGATGAGCAGTTCTTC. The chain has TRBV12-3 or TRBV12-4 and TRBJ2-1; the match to TRBD2 covers 8 bases. The CDR3 has 14 amino acids. The junction had 8 bases not matched to a gene; V was cut back by 5 bases and J by 8 bases.

This clonotype was detected ten times or more. CDR3 in amino acids: CASALYTVGTGGSYEQYF. CDR3 bases: TGTGCCAGCGCTCTCTACACCGTTGGGACAGGGGGCTCCTACGAGCAGTACTTC. The chain links TRBV6-2 or TRBV6-3 to TRBJ2-7, with TRBD1 matching over 11 bases. The germline V gene has CDR1 MNHEY and CDR2 SVGEGT. The V and J ends lost 8 bases and 0 bases, in that order; junction bases with no gene match: 15. This CDR3 spans 18 amino acids.

This clonotype has ten or more counts. The chain combines TRBV2 with TRBJ2-7; no clear D. The germline V gene encodes CDR1 SNHLY and CDR2 FYNNEI. The V and J ends lost 6 bases and 7 bases respectively, with 10 bases between them. The CDR3 is made up of 11 amino acids. The DNA of the CDR3 is TGTGCCAGCAGGGATCCCGGGGAGCAGTACTTC. Protein product: CASRDPGEQYF.

Many counts were recorded for this clonotype. The genes are TRBV6-1 and TRBJ2-7, with 10 bases fitting TRBD1. This CDR3 contains 15 residues. Germline V gives CDR1 MNHNS, CDR2 SASEGT. J gave up 5 bases and V 0 bases, and 4 bases lay outside the gene matches. In nucleotides, the CDR3 is TGTGCCAGCAGTGAAGCAACCGGGACAGGGGACGAGCAGTACTTC. Translating gives CASSEATGTGDEQYF.

In this sample, this clonotype turned up many times. The chain couples TRBV30 to TRBJ1-1; D uncertain. Germline V gene data show CDR1 as GTSNPN and CDR2 as SVGIG (reference sequence). This CDR3 contains 13 residues. Trimming left V 2 bases short and J 2 bases short, with 9 bases between. Here the CDR3 DNA reads TGTGCCTGGAGTTTAACACGTAACACTGAAGCTTTCTTT. Residues: CAWSLTRNTEAFF.

This clonotype was recorded many times. The V and J genes are TRBV6-1 and TRBJ2-5; 11 bases fit TRBD2. The CDR3 length is 17 residues. Germline V gene data show CDR1 as MNHNS and CDR2 as SASEGT. The junction had 11 bases not matched to a gene; V was cut back by 6 bases and J by 2 bases. The CDR3 here is CASRSGLAGGLQETQYF. CDR3 coding DNA: TGTGCCAGCAGGTCCGGTCTAGCGGGGGGTCTACAAGAGACCCAGTACTTC.

This clonotype showed up many times. The chain recombines TRBV12-3 or TRBV12-4 with TRBJ1-2; no clear D. Trimming cost V 4 bases and J 4 bases, with 4 bases left between them. The CDR3 is 11 amino acids. CDR3 DNA: TGTGCCAGCAGTTGGGGCTATGGCTACACCTTC. It translates to CASSWGYGYTF.

This clonotype came up many times. The chain joins TRBV30 to TRBJ2-2; no clear D gene. Trimming pared 0 bases from V and 6 bases from J, leaving 8 bases between. This CDR3 spans 13 amino acids. Germline CDR1 reads GTSNPN; CDR2 reads SVGIG (reference sequence). CDR3 in DNA: TGTGCCTGGAGTGTAAATACCGCCGGGGAGCTGTTTTTT. It encodes CAWSVNTAGELFF.

The table lists this clonotype with many counts. This chain joins TRBV6-1 and TRBJ2-4; 9 nucleotides align to TRBD2. The CDR3 contains 14 residues. V was clipped by 3 bases and J by 8 bases; unmatched bases: 5. Germline-derived CDR1 and CDR2 are MNHNS and SASEGT. CDR3 amino acids: CASSEAGGAHIQYF. The CDR3 region has the DNA TGTGCCAGCAGTGAGGCGGGGGGGGCCCACATTCAGTACTTC.

This clonotype occurred many times. The rearrangement links TRBV28 to TRBJ2-5; TRBD1 agrees at 9 bases. This CDR3 spans 14 amino acids. CDR1 and CDR2 (germline): MDHEN, SYDVKM. V trimming: 5 bases; J trimming: 5 bases; junction bases outside the gene matches: 6. The chain's CDR3 is CASSRGQGWETQYF. The CDR3 bases are TGTGCCAGCAGTCGGGGACAGGGCTGGGAGACCCAGTACTTC.

This clonotype was seen ten or more times. This rearrangement joins TRBV28 to TRBJ2-7; TRBD2 matches at 7 bases. Germline loops: CDR1 MDHEN, CDR2 SYDVKM. The CDR3 length is 14 residues. The V segment lost 6 bases and the J segment 7 bases; nucleotides outside the gene matches: 12. CDR3 DNA sequence: TGTGCCAGCAGGCAGACTAGCCAAGGCAGGGAGCAGTACTTC. Protein sequence: CASRQTSQGREQYF.

Many counts were recorded for this clonotype. J is TRBJ2-7 and V is TRBV12-3 or TRBV12-4; no definite D call. The CDR3 is 12 amino acids. V lost 5 bases, J lost 7 bases, and 12 bases lay in between. CDR3 region: CASSGDRAEQYF. CDR3 DNA: TGTGCCAGCAGTGGTGACCGAGCAGAGCAGTACTTC.

The V and J genes are TRBV25-1 and TRBJ1-1; the D gene is possibly TRBD1 (5 bases). V dropped 3 bases and J dropped 2 bases, with 13 bases sitting between them. The length of the CDR3 is 15 residues. Germline CDR1 reads MGHDK; CDR2 reads SYGVNS. CDR3 nucleotides: TGTGCCAGCAGTGATCCAGACAGACTTAACACTGAAGCTTTCTTT. Translated: CASSDPDRLNTEAFF.

This clonotype appeared a few times. The chain uses TRBV9 and TRBJ2-4; maybe TRBD2 (6 bases). CDR1 is SGDLS, CDR2 YYNGEE, per germline. V gave up 4 bases and J gave up 8 bases, with 19 bases separating them. The CDR3 runs to 15 residues. The CDR3 loop reads CASSPLLAGQDIQYF. The CDR3 region has the DNA TGTGCCAGCAGCCCACTACTAGCAGGGCAAGACATTCAGTACTTC.

This clonotype was seen many times. The rearrangement links TRBV6-4 to TRBJ1-1; 10 bases are a match to TRBD1. Germline assignment: CDR1 MRHNA and CDR2 SNTAGT. The CDR3 loop spans 16 amino acids. V shed 4 bases and J 3 bases; nucleotides not matched to a gene: 8. The CDR3 nucleotides are TGTGCCAGCAGTGCCACCGGGACAGGGGTATACACTGAAGCTTTCTTT. Amino acids: CASSATGTGVYTEAFF.

Many counts were recorded for this clonotype. This chain joins TRBV28 and TRBJ2-7; the D gene could be TRBD1 or TRBD2 (5 bases each). CDR1 is MDHEN, CDR2 SYDVKM, per germline. Between the trimmed V and J ends, which lost 5 bases and 3 bases, there was a span of 14 bases. The CDR3 has 14 amino acids. In DNA form, the CDR3 reads TGTGCCAGCAGTCCCCGGGGCAGCCACTACGAGCAGTACTTC. It yields the protein CASSPRGSHYEQYF.

This clonotype was detected ten times or more. The rearrangement links TRBV7-8 to TRBJ2-2, with D maybe TRBD2 (5 bases). The germline V gene encodes CDR1 SGHVS and CDR2 FQNEAQ. The V and J ends lost 8 bases and 8 bases respectively, with 15 bases between them. The CDR3 has 13 amino acids. The chain's CDR3 is CASPWKGSGELFF. DNA for the CDR3: TGTGCCAGCCCCTGGAAAGGGAGTGGGGAGCTGTTTTTT.

This clonotype was seen more than once but under ten times. The chain recombines TRBV7-3 with TRBJ2-5; 9 nucleotides agree with TRBD2. V lost 5 bases to trimming and J lost 1 base; unmatched junction nucleotides: 5. The CDR3 extends over 15 amino acids. Per germline, CDR1 SGHTA and CDR2 FQGTGA. As DNA, the CDR3 is TGTGCCAGCAGCATTAGCGGGGGCCCCCAAGAGACCCAGTACTTC. It yields the protein CASSISGGPQETQYF.

This clonotype was seen repeatedly, ten times or more. The chain employs TRBV12-3 or TRBV12-4 and TRBJ1-1, with 9 nucleotides matching TRBD1. CDR3 length: 14 amino acids. V lost 4 bases to trimming and J lost 12 bases; unmatched junction nucleotides: 12. The CDR3, as DNA: TGTGCCAGCAGTTCCACCGGACAGGGGCCGAAATCTTTCTTT. Translated: CASSSTGQGPKSFF.